This TCR beta chain came from a study of cytomegalovirus exposure and HLA in healthy donors. Study-level points and caveats: Reports credit the classifier with highly specific, highly sensitive diagnosis of cytomegalovirus status. In a later analysis, a genetic analysis reported fewer productive-TCR N-insertions in an Asian-associated ancestry cluster than the cohort average. Per a later analysis, HLA-associated TCR beta chains showed more clonal expansion than other, equally common TCR beta chains.

This CDR3 is 14 amino acids long. Germline V CDR1 and CDR2: LNHDA, SQIVND (reference sequence). J was trimmed by 9 bases and V by 5 bases; bases with no gene match: 7. In regard to this clone: Its antigen remains unidentified.

Researchers ran the PCR with 60 Vbeta and 13 Jbeta primers. Here immunoSEQ multiplex PCR was the method, and the copy in TCRdb shows in-frame clones only, minus some. Here the sample spans about 160,000 clones, around four fifths being singletons. The gene calls are TRBV19 and TRBJ1-6, with TRBD1 identical over 7 bases. Sequencing was performed on PBMCs. The source is a woman under 30 in good health and CMV-seronegative. In DNA form, the CDR3 reads TGTGCCAGTAGTGCCGACAGGGAGATTTCACCCCTCCACTTT. Protein sequence: CASSADREISPLHF.